This note documents a single T cell receptor beta chain sequence. Its antigen is not known. The source of the sample is a study of memory CD4+ T cells and cytomegalovirus serostatus. The sort gate was single viable CD3+CD4+CD8-CD45RO+ cells for memory CD4+ T cells. Donors' CMV status reflects serum IgG against pp150, pp28, p38, p52. The V gene lost 5 bases and the J gene lost 7 bases, with 18 bases spanning the gap. The germline V gene encodes CDR1 MDHEN and CDR2 SYDVKM. The CDR3 runs 15 residues. The method was immunoSEQ multiplex PCR; TCRdb's version includes in-frame clones alone and lacks a portion of them. Here the sample spans fewer than 90,000 clones, 60% to 80% being singletons. Study outcomes and limitations: Each of 60 to 80 CMV-associated TCRbeta sequences occurred in one to five individuals.

The rearrangement uses TRBV28 and TRBJ2-1; TRBD1 might be the D (5 bases). Input material: memory CD4+ T cells from blood. This TCR was recovered from an adult in good health and CMV-seropositive. This CDR3 is CASSPTVQGWNEQFF. As DNA, the CDR3 is TGTGCCAGCAGTCCGACAGTTCAAGGATGGAATGAGCAGTTCTTC.